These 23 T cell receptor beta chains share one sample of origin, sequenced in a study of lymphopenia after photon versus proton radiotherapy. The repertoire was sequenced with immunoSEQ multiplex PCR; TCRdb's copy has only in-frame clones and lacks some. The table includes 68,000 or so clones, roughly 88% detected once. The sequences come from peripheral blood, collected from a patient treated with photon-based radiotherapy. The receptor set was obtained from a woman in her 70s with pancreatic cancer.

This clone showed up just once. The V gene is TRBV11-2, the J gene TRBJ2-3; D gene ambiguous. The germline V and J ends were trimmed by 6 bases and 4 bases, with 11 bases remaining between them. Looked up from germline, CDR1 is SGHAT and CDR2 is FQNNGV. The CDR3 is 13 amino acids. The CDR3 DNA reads TGTGCCAGCAGTAGAAGCCCCCCAGATACGCAGTATTTT. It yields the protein CASSRSPPDTQYF.

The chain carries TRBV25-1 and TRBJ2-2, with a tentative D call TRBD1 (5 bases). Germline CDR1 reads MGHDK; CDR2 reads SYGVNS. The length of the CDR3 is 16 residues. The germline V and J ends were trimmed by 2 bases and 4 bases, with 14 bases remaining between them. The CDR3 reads CASSEVGRAVTGELFF. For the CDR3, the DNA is TGTGCCAGCAGTGAAGTTGGCAGGGCGGTCACCGGGGAGCTGTTTTTT.

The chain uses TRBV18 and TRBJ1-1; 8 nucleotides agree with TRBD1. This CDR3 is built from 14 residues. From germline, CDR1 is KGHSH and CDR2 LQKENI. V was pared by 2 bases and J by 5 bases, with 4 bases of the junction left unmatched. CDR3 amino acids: CASSPMDRVTEAFF. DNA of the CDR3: TGTGCCAGCTCACCAATGGACAGGGTTACTGAAGCTTTCTTT.

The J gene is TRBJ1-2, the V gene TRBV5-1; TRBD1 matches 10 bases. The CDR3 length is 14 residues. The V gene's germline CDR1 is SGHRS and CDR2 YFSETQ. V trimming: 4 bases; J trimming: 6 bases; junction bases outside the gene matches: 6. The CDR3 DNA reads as TGCGCCAGCAGCCGGGACAGGGGAAGCCATGGCTACACCTTC. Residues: CASSRDRGSHGYTF.

CDR3 amino acids: CASSQDFTGRRIEKLFF. In DNA, the CDR3 is TGTGCCAGCAGCCAAGATTTCACGGGGAGGAGAATTGAAAAACTGTTTTTT. The V call is TRBV4-2, the J call TRBJ1-4, with D unresolved. V gave up 0 bases and J gave up 7 bases, with 18 bases separating them. CDR1 and CDR2 from the germline V gene are LGHNA and YNFKEQ. CDR3 length equals 17 residues.

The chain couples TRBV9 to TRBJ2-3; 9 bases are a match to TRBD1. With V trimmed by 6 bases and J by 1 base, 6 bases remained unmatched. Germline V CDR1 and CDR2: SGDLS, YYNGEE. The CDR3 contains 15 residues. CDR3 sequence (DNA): TGTGCCAGCAACGGTGGGGACAGGGGCACAGATACGCAGTATTTT. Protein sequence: CASNGGDRGTDTQYF. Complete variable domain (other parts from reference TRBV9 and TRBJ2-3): DSGVTQTPKHLITATGQRVTLRCSPRSGDLSVYWYQQSLDQGLQFLIQYYNGEERAKGNILERFSAQQFPDLHSELNLSSLELGDSALYFCASNGGDRGTDTQYFGPGTRLTVL.

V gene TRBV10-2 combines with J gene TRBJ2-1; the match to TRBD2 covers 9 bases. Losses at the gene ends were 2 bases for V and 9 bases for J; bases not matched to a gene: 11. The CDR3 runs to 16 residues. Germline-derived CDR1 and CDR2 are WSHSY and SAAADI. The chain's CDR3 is CASSEQLAGRSGEQFF. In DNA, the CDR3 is TGCGCCAGCAGTGAGCAGCTAGCGGGAAGGAGCGGTGAGCAGTTCTTC.

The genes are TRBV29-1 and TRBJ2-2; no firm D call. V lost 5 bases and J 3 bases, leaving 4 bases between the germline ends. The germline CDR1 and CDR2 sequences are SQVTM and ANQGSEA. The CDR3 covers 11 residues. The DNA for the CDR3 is TGCAGCGTTCGCCACACCGGGGAGCTGTTTTTT. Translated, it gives CSVRHTGELFF.

In DNA, the CDR3 is TGTGCCAGCAGTTACGGGGGATACTCTGGAAACACCATATATTTT. This sequence encodes CASSYGGYSGNTIYF. The chain combines TRBV6-5 with TRBJ1-3, with D tentatively TRBD1 (5 bases). This CDR3 is built from 15 residues. V lost 2 bases to trimming and J lost 0 bases, with 8 bases between them. The germline V gene encodes CDR1 MNHEY and CDR2 SVGAGI.

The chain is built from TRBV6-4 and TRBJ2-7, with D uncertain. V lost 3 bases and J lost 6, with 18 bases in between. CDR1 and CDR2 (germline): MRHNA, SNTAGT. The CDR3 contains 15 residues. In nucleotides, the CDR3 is TGTGCCAGCAGTGATGCCCCGGGTGCCGTAACCGAGCAGTACTTC. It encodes CASSDAPGAVTEQYF.

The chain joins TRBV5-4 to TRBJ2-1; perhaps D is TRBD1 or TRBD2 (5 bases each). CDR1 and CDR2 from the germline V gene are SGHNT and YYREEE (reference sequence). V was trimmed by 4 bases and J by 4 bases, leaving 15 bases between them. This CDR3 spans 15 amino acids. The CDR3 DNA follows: TGTGCCAGCAGCCTCCCAGGTGAGGGGTACAATGAGCAGTTCTTC. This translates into CASSLPGEGYNEQFF.

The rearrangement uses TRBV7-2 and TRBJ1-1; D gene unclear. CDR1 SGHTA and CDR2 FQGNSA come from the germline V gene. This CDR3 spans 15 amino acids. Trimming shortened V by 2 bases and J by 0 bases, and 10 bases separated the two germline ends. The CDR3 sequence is CASSLTNGLNTEAFF. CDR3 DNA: TGTGCCAGCAGCTTAACCAACGGACTGAACACTGAAGCTTTCTTT.

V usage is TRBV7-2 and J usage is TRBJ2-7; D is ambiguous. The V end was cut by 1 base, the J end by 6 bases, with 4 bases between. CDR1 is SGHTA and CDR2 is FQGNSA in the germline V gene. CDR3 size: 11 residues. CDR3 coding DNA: TGTGCCAGCAGCTTAGATCGCGAGCAGTACTTC. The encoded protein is CASSLDREQYF.

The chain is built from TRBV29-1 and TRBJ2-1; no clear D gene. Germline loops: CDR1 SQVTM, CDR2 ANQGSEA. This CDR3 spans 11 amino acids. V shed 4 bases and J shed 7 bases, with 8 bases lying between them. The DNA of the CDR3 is TGCAGCGTTGGAATGGGGAATGAGCAGTTCTTC. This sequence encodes CSVGMGNEQFF.

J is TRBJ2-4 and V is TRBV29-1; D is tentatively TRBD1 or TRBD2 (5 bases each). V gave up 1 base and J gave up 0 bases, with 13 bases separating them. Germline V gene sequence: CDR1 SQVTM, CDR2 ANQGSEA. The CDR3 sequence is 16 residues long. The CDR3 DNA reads TGCAGCGTTGAAGTCAGGGCAGGACTAGCCAAAAACATTCAGTACTTC. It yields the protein CSVEVRAGLAKNIQYF.

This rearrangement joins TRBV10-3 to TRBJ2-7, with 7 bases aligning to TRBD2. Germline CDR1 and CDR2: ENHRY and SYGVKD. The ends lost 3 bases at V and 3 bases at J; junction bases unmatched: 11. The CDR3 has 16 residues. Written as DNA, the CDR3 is TGTGCCATCAGTGAAGGGGCGGGAGAGTCGGGCTACGAGCAGTACTTC. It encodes CAISEGAGESGYEQYF.

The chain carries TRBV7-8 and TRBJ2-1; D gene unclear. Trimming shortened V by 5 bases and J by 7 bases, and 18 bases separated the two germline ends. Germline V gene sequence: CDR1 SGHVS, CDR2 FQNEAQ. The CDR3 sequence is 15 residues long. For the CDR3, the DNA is TGTGCCAGCAGCAAGCGTTCCTGGTCAGTAAATGAGCAGTTCTTC. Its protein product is CASSKRSWSVNEQFF. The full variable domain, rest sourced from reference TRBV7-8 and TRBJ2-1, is GAGVSQSPRYKVAKRGQDVALRCDPISGHVSLFWYQQALGQGPEFLTYFQNEAQLDKSGLPSDRFFAERPEGSVSTLKIQRTQQEDSAVYLCASSKRSWSVNEQFFGPGTRLTVL.

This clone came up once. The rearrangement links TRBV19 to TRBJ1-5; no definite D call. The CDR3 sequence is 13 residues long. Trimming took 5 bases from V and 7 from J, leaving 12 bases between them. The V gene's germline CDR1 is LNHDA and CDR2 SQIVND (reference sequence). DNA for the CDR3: TGTGCCAGTAGTGCGACCGCCTCCCAGCCCCAGCATTTT. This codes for CASSATASQPQHF.

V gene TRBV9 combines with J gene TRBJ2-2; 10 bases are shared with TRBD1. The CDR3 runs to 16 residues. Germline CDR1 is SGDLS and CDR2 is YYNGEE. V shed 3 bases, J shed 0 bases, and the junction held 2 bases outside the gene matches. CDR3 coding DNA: TGTGCCAGCAGCGAGGGGACAGGGGCGAACACCGGGGAGCTGTTTTTT. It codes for CASSEGTGANTGELFF.

The CDR3 coding sequence is TGTGCCACCAGCGCCCAGCGGGCCTCCTACGAGCAGTACTTC. Translating gives CATSAQRASYEQYF. The chain has TRBV15 and TRBJ2-7; tentatively, D is TRBD2 (6 bases). V lost 5 bases to trimming and J lost 0 bases, with 11 bases between them. CDR1 is LNHNV, CDR2 YYDKDF, per germline (reference sequence). This CDR3 comprises 14 residues. Full variable domain (missing parts from reference TRBV15 and TRBJ2-7): DAMVIQNPRYQVTQFGKPVTLSCSQTLNHNVMYWYQQKSSQAPKLLFHYYDKDFNNEADTPDNFQSRRPNTSFCFLDIRSPGLGDTAMYLCATSAQRASYEQYFGPGTRLTVT.

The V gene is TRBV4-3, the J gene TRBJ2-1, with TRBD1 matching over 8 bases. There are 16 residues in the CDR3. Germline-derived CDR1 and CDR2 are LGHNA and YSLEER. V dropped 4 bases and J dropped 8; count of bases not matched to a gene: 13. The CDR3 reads CASSRRTGSPTDEQFF. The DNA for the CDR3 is TGCGCCAGCAGCCGACGGACAGGGAGCCCGACAGATGAGCAGTTCTTC.

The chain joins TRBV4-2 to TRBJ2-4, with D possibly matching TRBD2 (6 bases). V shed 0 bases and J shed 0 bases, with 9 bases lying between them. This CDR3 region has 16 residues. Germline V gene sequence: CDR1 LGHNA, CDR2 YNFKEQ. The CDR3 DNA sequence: TGTGCCAGCAGCCAAGATCGGGGGATAGCCAAAAACATTCAGTACTTC. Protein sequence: CASSQDRGIAKNIQYF.

The DNA for the CDR3 is TGTGCCAGCAGCAAAGTACTCAAAACAGGGGGCCCTAACTATGGCTACACCTTC. Translation gives CASSKVLKTGGPNYGYTF. This rearrangement joins TRBV21-1 to TRBJ1-2; the table gives TRBD1 as D, unverified against the DNA. TRBV21-1 is noted as a pseudogene. The length of the CDR3 is 18 residues.